This T cell receptor (beta chain) was retrieved from a study of breast tumors, draining lymph nodes, adjacent tissues. Concerning this clonotype: A read error may be the cause here, since a much bigger clone is one base away.

Germline V gene data show CDR1 as KGHDR and CDR2 as SFDVKD. CDR3 length equals 14 residues. Trimming pared 9 bases from V and 5 bases from J, leaving 15 bases between. TCRdb fed the multiplex PCR reads into MiXCR, producing one record per CDR3 protein. The sample has about 47,000 distinct CDR3 sequences, 23% seen once. The material sequenced was breast tumor tissue. The gene calls are TRBV24-1 and TRBJ2-2; the D gene could be TRBD1 or TRBD2 (5 bases each). This receptor was obtained from a female donor with breast cancer. Some clones in this sample may be carry-over from other donors' samples. The CDR3 is CATSPTGRTGELFF. Written as DNA, the CDR3 is TGTGCCACCTCGCCTACGGGGCGGACCGGGGAGCTGTTTTTT.